The 21 T cell receptor beta chains below all came from one sample that was sequenced in a study of T-cell reconstitution after alpha-beta-depleted transplantation in children. Unique molecular identifiers were incorporated when the TCRbeta library was constructed. One entry per CDR3 protein results from TCRdb running MiXCR on the PCR reads. The sample has some 600,000 distinct CDR3 sequences; over 10% are singletons. The sequences come from PBMCs, mostly from graft donor cells, collected 360 days after TCRalphabeta/CD19-depleted stem cell transplant. Receptors originate from a male patient aged 10-17 years who had a stem cell transplant for acute myeloid leukemia, so the T cells may come from the graft donor.

This clonotype occurred a few times. The chain combines TRBV28 with TRBJ2-5; TRBD1 agrees at 7 bases. Unmatched junction bases numbered 15, after V lost 5 bases and J lost 0 bases. Germline CDR1 MDHEN, CDR2 SYDVKM. The CDR3 contains 18 residues. This chain's CDR3 is CASSLSFLRGMYQETQYF. The CDR3 region has the DNA TGTGCCAGCAGTCTCTCTTTCCTCAGGGGGATGTACCAAGAGACCCAGTACTTC.

This clonotype was picked up many times. This chain uses TRBV12-5 with TRBJ2-5; possibly TRBD1 for D (7 bases). This CDR3 has 15 amino acids. Trimming pared 2 bases from V and 7 bases from J, leaving 17 bases between. Germline CDR1 and CDR2: LGHNT and FRNRAP. As DNA, the CDR3 is TGTGCTAGTGGTTTGTCGGCAGGGGGGCCGGGGACCCAGTACTTC. It specifies CASGLSAGGPGTQYF.

The chain links TRBV12-3 or TRBV12-4 to TRBJ2-3; D is unclear. V was cut by 5 bases and J by 4 bases, with 10 bases left in between. This CDR3 has 13 amino acids. CDR3 sequence reads: CASSPRLADTQYF. In DNA form, the CDR3 reads TGTGCCAGCAGTCCACGTTTGGCAGATACGCAGTATTTT.

This clonotype showed up just a few times. The chain carries TRBV4-1 and TRBJ2-1; 9 bases are a match to TRBD1. The V gene's germline CDR1 is MGHRA and CDR2 YSYEKL. CDR3 length: 14 amino acids. Trimming cost V 8 bases and J 7 bases; bases outside gene matches: 9. CDR3: CASLDRGGRNEQFF. DNA for the CDR3: TGCGCCAGCCTAGACAGGGGGGGGAGAAATGAGCAGTTCTTC.

The V call is TRBV7-3, the J call TRBJ2-1; D may be TRBD2 (6 bases). Trimming took off 5 bases at V and 5 bases at J, with 16 bases between the two ends. CDR1 SGHTA and CDR2 FQGTGA come from the germline V gene. The CDR3 runs to 15 residues. The CDR3 DNA sequence: TGTGCCAGCAGCGGAACTAGCTCTCTCGACAATGAGCAGTTCTTC. Amino acids: CASSGTSSLDNEQFF.

The gene calls are TRBV28 and TRBJ2-7; D unclear. The V gene's germline CDR1 is MDHEN and CDR2 SYDVKM. The CDR3 has 13 amino acids. The germline V and J ends were trimmed by 5 bases and 3 bases, with 11 bases remaining between them. CDR3 amino acids: CASSPGSGYEQYF. The CDR3 coding sequence is TGTGCCAGCAGTCCCGGGTCCGGCTACGAGCAGTACTTC. Combining the CDR3 with reference TRBV28 and TRBJ2-7 gives the whole variable domain DVKVTQSSRYLVKRTGEKVFLECVQDMDHENMFWYRQDPGLGLRLIYFSYDVKMKEKGDIPEGYSVSREKKERFSLILESASTNQTSMYLCASSPGSGYEQYFGPGTRLTVT.

This clonotype was seen repeatedly, ten times or more. This chain links TRBV12-3 or TRBV12-4 with TRBJ2-2; D is undetermined. The CDR3 covers 14 residues. The ends were cut back, 8 bases at V and 0 bases at J, with 10 bases in the middle. The CDR3 DNA reads as TGTGCCAGCCGCCCACCTACGAACACCGGGGAGCTGTTTTTT. Translating it yields CASRPPTNTGELFF.

This clonotype showed up just a few times. CDR3 sequence reads: CASSPPPGNTQYF. The CDR3 nucleotides are TGTGCCAGCAGTCCTCCCCCGGGGAATACGCAGTATTTT. V usage is TRBV6-2 or TRBV6-3 and J usage is TRBJ2-3; a possible D gene is TRBD2 (5 bases). Between the trimmed V and J ends, which lost 5 bases and 7 bases, there was a span of 13 bases. Germline loops: CDR1 MNHEY, CDR2 SVGEGT. There are 13 residues in the CDR3.

This clonotype was detected ten times or more. V gene TRBV27 combines with J gene TRBJ2-1; 8 bases map to TRBD2. The CDR3 runs 18 residues. Losses at the gene ends were 5 bases for V and 4 bases for J; bases not matched to a gene: 16. Germline V CDR1 and CDR2: MNHEY, SMNVEV (reference sequence). The CDR3 reads CASSLIRIPGLGYNEQFF. In nucleotides, the CDR3 is TGTGCCAGCAGTCTTATCCGCATACCGGGACTAGGGTACAATGAGCAGTTCTTC.

This clonotype was counted at least ten times. The rearrangement links TRBV9 to TRBJ2-5; 10 nucleotides line up with TRBD2. The V gene end was trimmed by 0 bases and the J gene end by 13 bases; junction bases not matched to a gene: 9. Germline V gene lookup returns CDR1 SGDLS and CDR2 YYNGEE. The CDR3 length is 14 residues. The CDR3, as DNA: TGTGCCAGCAGCGTAGGGACTAGCGGCAAAAATCGGTACTTC. Its translation: CASSVGTSGKNRYF.

This clonotype was recorded at least ten times. The CDR3 DNA reads TGTGCCAGCAGTAGGGACAGGGTGGGGTATTTT. It encodes CASSRDRVGYF. The chain has TRBV12-3 or TRBV12-4 and TRBJ2-3; 9 bases match TRBD1. V dropped 5 bases and J dropped 14; count of bases not matched to a gene: 5. The CDR3 runs to 11 residues.

This clonotype was counted between two and nine times. The chain employs TRBV29-1 and TRBJ1-3, with no clear D. The germline CDR1 and CDR2 sequences are SQVTM and ANQGSEA. Trimming removed 1 base from V and 9 bases from J, with 7 bases in between. The CDR3 covers 11 residues. The CDR3 here is CSVEVAGTIYF. For the CDR3, the DNA is TGCAGCGTTGAAGTCGCGGGCACCATATATTTT.

Only a few counts were recorded for this clonotype. The chain recombines TRBV28 with TRBJ2-7; D not resolved. Germline CDR1 and CDR2: MDHEN and SYDVKM. The CDR3 length is 12 residues. The V end was cut by 3 bases, the J end by 10 bases, with 13 bases between. The CDR3 here is CASSLILGPQYF. In DNA, the CDR3 is TGTGCCAGCAGTTTGATCCTCGGACCCCAGTACTTC.

This clonotype was found many times. The rearrangement joins TRBV12-3 or TRBV12-4 to TRBJ2-3; D may be TRBD1 (7 bases). This CDR3 spans 15 amino acids. Trimming stripped 5 bases from V and 3 bases from J, with 15 bases between. In nucleotides, the CDR3 is TGTGCCAGCAGTCCACAGGGGAGGAGTACAGATACGCAGTATTTT. Its protein product is CASSPQGRSTDTQYF.

There are a few counts of this clonotype. The J gene is TRBJ2-7, the V gene TRBV7-6; 9 nucleotides match TRBD2. J was trimmed by 3 bases and V by 0 bases; bases with no gene match: 3. The length of the CDR3 is 15 residues. The germline gives CDR1 SGHVS, CDR2 FNYEAQ. This CDR3 reads CASSLAGGRDYEQYF. The CDR3 DNA follows: TGTGCCAGCAGCTTAGCGGGCGGGAGGGACTACGAGCAGTACTTC.

This clonotype was detected a few times. The chain employs TRBV4-2 and TRBJ2-3; 8 bases align to TRBD2. The germline V gene encodes CDR1 LGHNA and CDR2 YNFKEQ. The CDR3 is made up of 16 amino acids. V lost 4 bases to trimming and J lost 4 bases; unmatched junction nucleotides: 10. Here the CDR3 DNA reads TGTGCCAGCAGCCTTTCCCAGCGGGAGCCCCCAGATACGCAGTATTTT. Translating it yields CASSLSQREPPDTQYF.

This clonotype has just a few counts. The rearrangement uses TRBV6-1 and TRBJ1-1; TRBD1 matches 9 bases. Germline trimming cut 6 bases from V and 5 bases from J; bases unmatched to any gene: 16. In germline, CDR1 is MNHNS, CDR2 SASEGT. CDR3 length: 17 amino acids. CDR3 sequence reads: CASSDGRTGVDGTEAFF. The CDR3, as DNA: TGTGCCAGCAGCGACGGCAGGACAGGGGTCGATGGGACTGAAGCTTTCTTT.

CDR3 region: CAWSVLWDEQFF. CDR3 coding DNA: TGTGCCTGGAGTGTATTGTGGGATGAGCAGTTCTTC. V gene TRBV30 combines with J gene TRBJ2-1; D is unresolved. The CDR3 covers 12 residues. Trimming took 0 bases from V and 8 from J, leaving 8 bases between them. Germline CDR1 reads GTSNPN; CDR2 reads SVGIG (reference sequence).

This clonotype was recorded at least ten times. The V call is TRBV5-6, the J call TRBJ2-5; TRBD2 agrees at 10 bases. Germline V CDR1 and CDR2: SGHDT, YYEEEE. CDR3 size: 16 residues. The junction had 6 bases not matched to a gene; V was cut back by 2 bases and J by 2 bases. The CDR3 is CASSFVRAGGQETQYF. The DNA of the CDR3 is TGTGCCAGCAGCTTTGTTCGAGCGGGAGGGCAAGAGACCCAGTACTTC.

This clonotype occurred many times. This chain uses TRBV7-9 with TRBJ2-5; the match to TRBD2 covers 7 bases. CDR1 and CDR2 from the germline V gene are SEHNR and FQNEAQ (reference sequence). This CDR3 has 15 residues. V shed 5 bases and J 4 bases; nucleotides not matched to a gene: 10. The CDR3 nucleotides read TGTGCCAGCAGCATCACTAGCGTCGGGGGAGAGACCCAGTACTTC. Translating it yields CASSITSVGGETQYF.

The genes are TRBV7-8 and TRBJ2-1; 11 bases agree with TRBD2. The CDR3 loop spans 15 amino acids. Germline V gene data show CDR1 as SGHVS and CDR2 as FQNEAQ. V shed 5 bases and J 7 bases; nucleotides not matched to a gene: 7. The CDR3 here is CASSLLAGVRNEQFF. DNA of the CDR3: TGTGCCAGCAGCCTACTAGCGGGAGTCAGGAATGAGCAGTTCTTC.